These 27 T cell receptor beta chains were sequenced from one sample in a study of blood T cell repertoires in COVID-19. Data came from immunoSEQ multiplex PCR; TCRdb stores just in-frame clones and leaves some out. Of about 250,000 clones in the sample, 70% to 85% are singletons; the top ten hold around 1%. The sequencing sample was made of peripheral blood. The receptors shown here come from a human donor with COVID-19, enrolled during active disease. The donor label of this sample is uncertain.

The chain recombines TRBV5-1 with TRBJ2-7; D is unclear. With 3 bases removed from V and 5 bases from J, the gap between germline ends came to 6 bases. Germline-derived CDR1 and CDR2 are SGHRS and YFSETQ. This CDR3 spans 11 amino acids. DNA of the CDR3: TGCGCCAGCAGCTCATCCCACGAGCAGTACTTC. This encodes CASSSSHEQYF.

The rearrangement uses TRBV14 and TRBJ1-2; D is uncertain. CDR1 is SGHDN and CDR2 is FVKESK in the germline V gene. Trimming took 1 base from V and 5 from J, leaving 11 bases between them. The CDR3 is 14 amino acids. The CDR3, as DNA: TGTGCCAGCAGCCAAGTCCGGGAGGGTTATGGCTACACCTTC. It yields the protein CASSQVREGYGYTF.

The chain combines TRBV19 with TRBJ2-7; possibly TRBD1 for D (6 bases). Germline V lookup: CDR1 LNHDA, CDR2 SQIVND (reference sequence). The ends were cut back, 6 bases at V and 10 bases at J, with 16 bases in the middle. The CDR3 totals 12 residues. The CDR3 sequence is CASSSPGTIQYF. Written as DNA, the CDR3 is TGTGCCAGTAGCAGTCCCGGGACAATCCAGTACTTC.

The rearrangement links TRBV23-1 to TRBJ2-1, with a tentative D call TRBD2 (5 bases). TRBV23-1 qualifies as an ORF whose function is uncertain. V was shortened by 0 bases and J by 6 bases, with 15 bases between the two germline ends. The CDR3 contains 16 residues. The CDR3 coding sequence is TGCGCCAGCAGTCAATCGCTACCCGGGAACTGCAATGAGCAGTTCTTC. Residues: CASSQSLPGNCNEQFF.

The V and J genes are TRBV7-2 and TRBJ2-7, with 9 bases identical to TRBD1. With V trimmed by 0 bases and J by 9 bases, 3 bases remained unmatched. The germline V gene encodes CDR1 SGHTA and CDR2 FQGNSA. This CDR3 region has 13 residues. As DNA, the CDR3 is TGTGCCAGCAGCTTAGCCGGGGACAGGGTGCAGTACTTC. This encodes CASSLAGDRVQYF.

The chain carries TRBV18 and TRBJ1-2, with 9 bases matching TRBD1. Trimming removed 4 bases from V and 5 bases from J; junction bases left unmatched: 11. Germline V gene sequence: CDR1 KGHSH, CDR2 LQKENI. This CDR3 has 16 residues. The CDR3 loop is CASSLGQGRAGYGYTF. CDR3 DNA: TGTGCCAGCTCACTGGGACAGGGTCGAGCAGGTTATGGCTACACCTTC.

The chain uses TRBV4-3 and TRBJ2-1, with D possibly being TRBD2 (6 bases). Germline-derived CDR1 and CDR2 are LGHNA and YSLEER. This CDR3 comprises 20 residues. V was cut by 0 bases and J by 5 bases, with 26 bases left in between. DNA for the CDR3: TGCGCCAGCAGCCAAGAGTCGGGAAACATAGTAGCGGAGCCCAACAATGAGCAGTTCTTC. Its translation: CASSQESGNIVAEPNNEQFF.

The chain links TRBV7-9 to TRBJ2-1, with TRBD2 as a possible D gene (6 bases). CDR3 length equals 14 residues. Germline CDR1 reads SEHNR; CDR2 reads FQNEAQ (reference sequence). V shed 1 base and J shed 6 bases, with 10 bases lying between them. The CDR3 loop reads CASSLDPGGNEQFF. The CDR3 DNA reads as TGTGCCAGCAGCTTAGATCCCGGGGGCAATGAGCAGTTCTTC.

The rearrangement links TRBV28 to TRBJ1-4, with 7 bases fitting TRBD1. This CDR3 is built from 17 residues. V trimming: 3 bases; J trimming: 7 bases; junction bases outside the gene matches: 14. In germline, CDR1 is MDHEN, CDR2 SYDVKM. CDR3 protein: CASSFLIAGTAGEKLFF. CDR3 nucleotide sequence: TGTGCCAGCAGTTTCCTAATCGCCGGGACAGCAGGTGAAAAACTGTTTTTT. The entire variable domain, with the rest obtained from reference TRBV28 and TRBJ1-4, is as follows: DVKVTQSSRYLVKRTGEKVFLECVQDMDHENMFWYRQDPGLGLRLIYFSYDVKMKEKGDIPEGYSVSREKKERFSLILESASTNQTSMYLCASSFLIAGTAGEKLFFGSGTQLSVL.

This clone came up a few times. The chain combines TRBV6-1 with TRBJ1-3; D might be TRBD1 (6 bases). Germline V gene data show CDR1 as MNHNS and CDR2 as SASEGT. The V end was cut by 1 base, the J end by 4 bases, with 17 bases between. The CDR3 consists of 17 residues. The CDR3 here is CASSEEFETGGGNTIYF. The CDR3 nucleotides are TGTGCCAGCAGTGAAGAGTTCGAGACGGGGGGCGGAAACACCATATATTTT.

As for this clone: The junction does not match germline at one end; this may be a read error. CDR3 DNA sequence: TGTGCCAGCAGTGAATTGAGCCACCACTTC. This translates into CASSELSHHF. The V call is TRBV2, the J call TRBJ2-7, with D unclear. CDR1 SNHLY and CDR2 FYNNEI come from the germline V gene. The CDR3 contains 10 residues.

The genes are TRBV19 and TRBJ1-3; D possibly corresponds to TRBD1 (5 bases). CDR3 length equals 15 residues. Deletions cut 7 bases from V and 4 bases from J, with 17 bases between. CDR1 is LNHDA, CDR2 SQIVND, per germline (reference sequence). CDR3 coding DNA: TGTGCCAGTAAGGGGCAGGACGGATTCGGAAACACCATATATTTT. Translated, it gives CASKGQDGFGNTIYF. The full variable domain, completed using reference TRBV19 and TRBJ1-3, is DGGITQSPKYLFRKEGQNVTLSCEQNLNHDAMYWYRQDPGQGLRLIYYSQIVNDFQKGDIAEGYSVSREKKESFPLTVTSAQKNPTAFYLCASKGQDGFGNTIYFGEGSWLTVV.

A few counts support this clone. The rearrangement links TRBV24-1 to TRBJ2-1; TRBD2 matches at 9 bases. CDR1 and CDR2 from the germline V gene are KGHDR and SFDVKD. The V gene end was trimmed by 3 bases and the J gene end by 5 bases; junction bases not matched to a gene: 4. The CDR3 runs to 15 residues. The CDR3 DNA is TGTGCCACCAGTGATCAACTAGCGGGCCACAATGAGCAGTTCTTC. It is translated as CATSDQLAGHNEQFF.

The chain employs TRBV5-5 and TRBJ2-1; 7 positions agree with TRBD2. This CDR3 has 16 residues. The junction had 16 bases not matched to a gene; V was cut back by 4 bases and J by 9 bases. Looked up from germline, CDR1 is SGHKS and CDR2 is YYEKEE (reference sequence). CDR3 sequence (DNA): TGTGCCAGCAGCCCCAGAGACGGGGGGAACTGGGGTGAGCAGTTCTTC. Encoded protein: CASSPRDGGNWGEQFF.

Here the CDR3 DNA reads TGTGCCAGCTCACCTACGGGAGGAAGTGAAAGGGGCACAGATACGCAGTATTTT. The encoded protein is CASSPTGGSERGTDTQYF. V gene TRBV18 combines with J gene TRBJ2-3; 7 bases line up with TRBD2. After removal of 3 bases from V and 1 base from J, the junction contained 13 bases not matched to a gene. CDR1 and CDR2 (germline): KGHSH, LQKENI. This CDR3 is 18 amino acids long.

This clone has only a few counts. This chain connects TRBV5-6 to TRBJ2-2; D perhaps matches TRBD1 (6 bases). V gave up 1 base and J gave up 8 bases, with 15 bases separating them. This CDR3 is built from 15 residues. The germline V gene encodes CDR1 SGHDT and CDR2 YYEEEE. The CDR3 nucleotides read TGTGCCAGCAGCTTGCCAGGGGTCCCTCGGGGGGAGCTGTTTTTT. This sequence encodes CASSLPGVPRGELFF.

The chain employs TRBV7-3 and TRBJ2-1, with 7 bases that match TRBD1. Germline V gene data show CDR1 as SGHTA and CDR2 as FQGTGA. Losses at the gene ends were 4 bases for V and 7 bases for J; bases not matched to a gene: 10. The CDR3 runs 15 residues. As DNA, the CDR3 is TGTGCCAGCAGCTCGTCCCGGGACAGTCATAATGAGCAGTTCTTC. Protein: CASSSSRDSHNEQFF.

The chain joins TRBV21-1 to TRBJ2-1; the D segment call TRBD1 is taken from the table without a DNA check. TRBV21-1 is reported as a pseudogene. The CDR3 is made up of 15 amino acids. The CDR3 is CASSKAGQVYNEQFF. CDR3 DNA sequence: TGTGCCAGCAGCAAAGCGGGACAGGTGTACAATGAGCAGTTCTTC.

The J gene is TRBJ2-5, the V gene TRBV28; tentative D call: TRBD2 (6 bases). Trimming stripped 3 bases from V and 1 base from J, with 12 bases between. CDR1 and CDR2 (germline): MDHEN, SYDVKM. The CDR3 runs 15 residues. The CDR3 loop reads CASSFGTAAQETQYF. In nucleotides, the CDR3 is TGTGCCAGCAGTTTCGGGACTGCAGCCCAAGAGACCCAGTACTTC. The whole variable domain, filled in from reference TRBV28 and TRBJ2-5, reads DVKVTQSSRYLVKRTGEKVFLECVQDMDHENMFWYRQDPGLGLRLIYFSYDVKMKEKGDIPEGYSVSREKKERFSLILESASTNQTSMYLCASSFGTAAQETQYFGPGTRLLVL.

A remark on this clone: An end of the junction differs from the germline gene, which may be a read error. The V and J genes are TRBV5-1 and TRBJ2-4; a weak D match, TRBD2 (6 bases). Germline CDR1 is SGHRS and CDR2 is YFSETQ. This CDR3 has 13 residues. The CDR3 loop reads CASSLEGGPALDF. The DNA of the CDR3 is TGCGCCAGCAGCTTGGAAGGAGGGCCCGCGTTGGACTTC.

V and J are TRBV6-5 and TRBJ2-7; the match to TRBD2 covers 12 bases. Germline CDR1 reads MNHEY; CDR2 reads SVGAGI. This CDR3 is built from 13 residues. J gave up 4 bases and V 6 bases, and 1 base lay outside the gene matches. The CDR3 is CASSLAGGYEQYF. The CDR3 bases are TGTGCCAGCAGCCTAGCGGGGGGGTACGAGCAGTACTTC.

In its sample, this clone was seen a few times. The V and J genes are TRBV6-5 and TRBJ1-5; D is uncertain. Germline values: CDR1 MNHEY, CDR2 SVGAGI. V lost 4 bases and J lost 0, with 7 bases in between. The CDR3 loop spans 14 amino acids. In DNA, the CDR3 is TGTGCCAGCAGTTTTTCGGTTAGCAATCAGCCCCAGCATTTT. Its protein product is CASSFSVSNQPQHF.

This clone appeared a few times. CDR3 protein: CASSLSGLAGGEQYF. CDR3 coding DNA: TGTGCCAGCAGCTTGAGCGGACTAGCGGGAGGGGAGCAGTACTTC. The gene calls are TRBV5-4 and TRBJ2-7; TRBD2 matches 15 bases. The CDR3 runs 15 residues. Per the germline V gene, CDR1 is SGHNT and CDR2 is YYREEE (reference sequence). V trimming: 1 base; J trimming: 7 bases; junction bases outside the gene matches: 3.

The V call is TRBV21-1, the J call TRBJ1-1; the table gives TRBD1 as D, unverified against the DNA. TRBV21-1 represents a pseudogene. The CDR3 length is 10 residues. Here the CDR3 reads CASSKQDPGF. The CDR3 coding sequence is TGTGCCAGCAGCAAACAAGACCCAGGGTTT.

This chain joins TRBV5-1 and TRBJ2-2; 7 bases agree with TRBD2. V lost 2 bases to trimming and J lost 9 bases; unmatched junction nucleotides: 7. The germline V gene encodes CDR1 SGHRS and CDR2 YFSETQ. CDR3 size: 14 residues. The CDR3 sequence is CASSFPGGERELFF. CDR3 sequence (DNA): TGCGCCAGCAGCTTCCCGGGAGGCGAGAGGGAGCTGTTTTTT.

Worth noting for this clone: This CDR3 is also generated by other DNA sequences in the sample. This chain joins TRBV5-8 and TRBJ1-2, with a tentative D call TRBD1 (6 bases). The CDR3 consists of 12 residues. Germline V gene lookup returns CDR1 SGHTS and CDR2 YDEGEE. Trimming left V 4 bases short and J 5 bases short, with 9 bases between. The CDR3 sequence is CASSVTGYGYTF. In DNA, the CDR3 is TGTGCCAGCAGCGTGACAGGTTATGGCTACACCTTC.

V usage is TRBV6-5 and J usage is TRBJ2-5; 7 bases agree with TRBD1. Germline loops: CDR1 MNHEY, CDR2 SVGAGI. The CDR3 has 13 amino acids. Trimming at V came to 6 bases and at J to 1 base, leaving 2 bases not matched to a gene. The CDR3 nucleotides read TGTGCCAGCAGATGGGACAGCCAAGAGACCCAGTACTTC. Translation gives CASRWDSQETQYF.